A single sample is the source of the 32 T cell receptor beta chains below, sequenced in a study of cytomegalovirus exposure and HLA in healthy donors. PCR used 60 Vbeta primers and 13 Jbeta primers. Method: immunoSEQ multiplex PCR; TCRdb's copy keeps in-frame clones and lacks some. The listing contains fewer than 100,000 clones. What was sequenced was PBMCs. The receptors originated from a man aged 50-60 years in good health and CMV-seronegative.

The V and J genes are TRBV28 and TRBJ1-2, with 7 bases aligning to TRBD1. The germline gives CDR1 MDHEN, CDR2 SYDVKM. The V segment lost 5 bases and the J segment 2 bases; nucleotides outside the gene matches: 5. The CDR3 spans 14 residues. CDR3 in amino acids: CASSILTGNYGYTF. CDR3 nucleotides: TGTGCCAGCAGTATACTGACAGGGAACTATGGCTACACCTTC.

The CDR3 protein is CASYRSPMNTEAFF. CDR3 nucleotide sequence: TGTGCCAGCTACAGGTCGCCTATGAACACTGAAGCTTTCTTT. The chain employs TRBV2 and TRBJ1-1, with D possibly TRBD1 on 5 matching bases. V was shortened by 8 bases and J by 0 bases, with 13 bases between the two germline ends. The CDR3 has 14 residues. The V gene's germline CDR1 is SNHLY and CDR2 FYNNEI.

The gene calls are TRBV11-2 and TRBJ2-7; 8 nucleotides line up with TRBD1. J was trimmed by 2 bases and V by 4 bases; bases with no gene match: 7. Germline V gene lookup returns CDR1 SGHAT and CDR2 FQNNGV. The CDR3 length is 15 residues. In DNA form, the CDR3 reads TGTGCCAGCAGCTATCTCGGGACAGGAGCCTACGAGCAGTACTTC. It is translated as CASSYLGTGAYEQYF.

This CDR3 is CASRTGSRKYSPLHF. The CDR3 nucleotides read TGTGCCAGCAGAACCGGGTCCCGAAAATATTCACCCCTCCACTTT. The V gene is TRBV6-1, the J gene TRBJ1-6, with D uncertain. V dropped 6 bases and J dropped 8 bases, with 17 bases sitting between them. The CDR3 totals 15 residues. CDR1 MNHNS and CDR2 SASEGT come from the germline V gene.

The chain links TRBV18 to TRBJ1-6, with 9 bases that match TRBD1. Germline CDR1 KGHSH, CDR2 LQKENI. The CDR3 sequence is 18 residues long. Trimming took 2 bases from V and 6 from J; bases not matched to a gene: 11. CDR3 protein: CASSPTDRDRVGNSPLHF. The CDR3 DNA follows: TGTGCCAGCTCACCAACGGACCGGGACAGGGTGGGTAATTCACCCCTCCACTTT.

V gene TRBV10-3 combines with J gene TRBJ2-5; weak D call: TRBD1 (6 bases). CDR1 and CDR2 (germline): ENHRY, SYGVKD. CDR3 length: 15 residues. The V gene lost 1 base and the J gene lost 2 bases, with 11 bases spanning the gap. CDR3 sequence reads: CAISEFLQGQETQYF. Here the CDR3 DNA reads TGTGCCATCAGTGAGTTCTTGCAGGGGCAAGAGACCCAGTACTTC.

The chain joins TRBV4-1 to TRBJ1-1; unclear D gene. Germline V CDR1 and CDR2: MGHRA, YSYEKL. The V end was cut by 3 bases, the J end by 11 bases, with 19 bases between. This CDR3 comprises 14 residues. The CDR3 sequence: CASSHARERFRAFF. CDR3 nucleotides: TGCGCCAGCAGCCACGCCCGGGAGAGATTTCGGGCTTTCTTT.

The genes are TRBV9 and TRBJ2-7; a weak D match, TRBD2 (6 bases). Germline assignment: CDR1 SGDLS and CDR2 YYNGEE. The V gene lost 0 bases and the J gene lost 6 bases, with 7 bases spanning the gap. CDR3 size: 12 residues. The CDR3 bases are TGTGCCAGCAGCGTAGTGGGGGGCGAGCAGTACTTC. Translation gives CASSVVGGEQYF.

In DNA form, the CDR3 reads TGTGCCAGCAGCTTATCCAGCGACAGGTCGCAAGACTACGAGCAGTACTTC. The encoded protein is CASSLSSDRSQDYEQYF. The J gene is TRBJ2-7, the V gene TRBV11-2; weak D call: TRBD1 (6 bases). There are 17 residues in the CDR3. Germline loops: CDR1 SGHAT, CDR2 FQNNGV. Between the trimmed V and J ends, which lost 2 bases and 3 bases, there was a span of 20 bases.

The chain employs TRBV5-6 and TRBJ2-7; D gene ambiguous. Germline loops: CDR1 SGHDT, CDR2 YYEEEE. Trimming cost V 3 bases and J 7 bases, with 11 bases left between them. The CDR3 is 12 amino acids. CDR3 sequence (DNA): TGTGCCAGCAGCTACGGGTCGCGGGAGCAGTACTTC. Its translation is CASSYGSREQYF.

The chain links TRBV7-2 to TRBJ1-2; D may be TRBD1 (5 bases). The V gene lost 2 bases and the J gene lost 2 bases, with 9 bases spanning the gap. The CDR3 is made up of 14 amino acids. Germline V gene data show CDR1 as SGHTA and CDR2 as FQGNSA. CDR3 in amino acids: CASSLWQGNYGYTF. Written as DNA, the CDR3 is TGTGCCAGCAGCTTATGGCAGGGCAACTATGGCTACACCTTC.

The chain combines TRBV28 with TRBJ1-2, with 10 bases that match TRBD1. The germline gives CDR1 MDHEN, CDR2 SYDVKM. The CDR3 sequence is 15 residues long. Trimming removed 5 bases from V and 2 bases from J; junction bases left unmatched: 5. CDR3: CASSPGQGENYGYTF. CDR3 DNA: TGTGCCAGCAGTCCCGGACAGGGGGAAAACTATGGCTACACCTTC.

The chain couples TRBV19 to TRBJ1-5; no firm D call. There are 13 residues in the CDR3. Germline CDR1 reads LNHDA; CDR2 reads SQIVND (reference sequence). Deletions cut 0 bases from V and 5 bases from J, with 5 bases between. The CDR3 DNA reads as TGTGCCAGTAGTATAGATCCCGATCAGCCCCAGCATTTT. Translated, it gives CASSIDPDQPQHF.

V usage is TRBV2 and J usage is TRBJ1-5; no clear D gene. Germline values: CDR1 SNHLY, CDR2 FYNNEI. V was cut by 1 base and J by 3 bases, with 4 bases left in between. The CDR3 is made up of 13 amino acids. CDR3 coding DNA: TGTGCCAGCAGTGAAGACTACAATCAGCCCCAGCATTTT. Amino acid sequence: CASSEDYNQPQHF.

V gene TRBV7-6 combines with J gene TRBJ2-3, with 10 bases matching TRBD2. Germline values: CDR1 SGHVS, CDR2 FNYEAQ. V lost 3 bases and J lost 2; bases outside the gene matches: 17. The CDR3 sequence is 20 residues long. CDR3 loop: CASSFTAGGASRLFTDTQYF. The DNA of the CDR3 is TGTGCCAGCAGCTTTACAGCGGGGGGGGCATCTCGGTTATTCACAGATACGCAGTATTTT.

V gene TRBV28 combines with J gene TRBJ1-5; the D is unclear. From germline, CDR1 is MDHEN and CDR2 SYDVKM. V lost 6 bases and J lost 3, with 6 bases in between. The CDR3 consists of 12 residues. DNA for the CDR3: TGTGCCAGCAGCTTTCCCAATCAGCCCCAGCATTTT. Its translation: CASSFPNQPQHF.

The chain links TRBV27 to TRBJ2-7, with 11 positions matching TRBD1. The CDR3 length is 15 residues. Germline CDR1 reads MNHEY; CDR2 reads SMNVEV (reference sequence). V lost 6 bases to trimming and J lost 1 base; unmatched junction nucleotides: 5. The CDR3: CASRTGTGGSYEQYF. The CDR3 DNA is TGTGCCAGCAGAACCGGGACAGGGGGATCCTACGAGCAGTACTTC.

The chain uses TRBV6-6 and TRBJ1-1; the D is unclear. Germline lookup yields CDR1 MNHNY and CDR2 SVGAGI (reference sequence). The V gene lost 11 bases and the J gene lost 3 bases, with 10 bases spanning the gap. The CDR3 sequence is 11 residues long. CDR3 nucleotide sequence: TGTGCCGGCACTTTTGACACTGAAGCTTTCTTT. This encodes CAGTFDTEAFF.

This chain joins TRBV15 and TRBJ1-4; D is perhaps TRBD1 (6 bases). The CDR3 has 18 amino acids. V was clipped by 5 bases and J by 0 bases, with 19 bases between them. CDR1 LNHNV and CDR2 YYDKDF come from the germline V gene (reference sequence). CDR3 region: CATSRGGSTGSTNEKLFF. As DNA, the CDR3 is TGTGCCACCAGCCGAGGGGGGAGTACAGGGTCAACTAATGAAAAACTGTTTTTT. The entire variable domain, with the rest obtained from reference TRBV15 and TRBJ1-4, is as follows: DAMVIQNPRYQVTQFGKPVTLSCSQTLNHNVMYWYQQKSSQAPKLLFHYYDKDFNNEADTPDNFQSRRPNTSFCFLDIRSPGLGDTAMYLCATSRGGSTGSTNEKLFFGSGTQLSVL.

The genes are TRBV19 and TRBJ1-2; D gene uncertain. The V and J ends lost 5 bases and 2 bases respectively, with 9 bases between them. This CDR3 spans 13 amino acids. The germline V gene encodes CDR1 LNHDA and CDR2 SQIVND (reference sequence). This chain's CDR3 is CASSPGGNYGYTF. The CDR3 region has the DNA TGTGCCAGTAGTCCCGGAGGGAACTATGGCTACACCTTC.

The V gene is TRBV4-1, the J gene TRBJ2-3, with 10 bases fitting TRBD2. The length of the CDR3 is 18 residues. Germline V gene data show CDR1 as MGHRA and CDR2 as YSYEKL. The junction had 15 bases not matched to a gene; V was cut back by 4 bases and J by 5 bases. The CDR3 nucleotides are TGCGCCAGCAGCCCCCGGGCCCCAGCGGGGGGGCGAGAAGATACGCAGTATTTT. Amino acid sequence: CASSPRAPAGGREDTQYF.

The chain links TRBV6-5 to TRBJ1-6; possibly TRBD1 for D (6 bases). CDR1 MNHEY and CDR2 SVGAGI come from the germline V gene. V gave up 8 bases and J gave up 8 bases, with 10 bases separating them. CDR3 length equals 12 residues. The CDR3 region has the DNA TGTGCCAGCCGGGACACTTATTCACCCCTCCACTTT. Protein product: CASRDTYSPLHF.

The chain is built from TRBV7-3 and TRBJ1-6; D perhaps matches TRBD1 (5 bases). V lost 5 bases and J lost 9, with 14 bases in between. Germline values: CDR1 SGHTA, CDR2 FQGTGA. The CDR3 consists of 14 residues. DNA for the CDR3: TGTGCCAGCAGCCGGGGGTCGGGGGGTTCACCCCTCCACTTT. It is translated as CASSRGSGGSPLHF.

The CDR3: CASNQDSLSYEQYF. In DNA, the CDR3 is TGTGCCAGCAACCAGGACAGTCTCTCCTACGAGCAGTACTTC. The V and J genes are TRBV5-4 and TRBJ2-7; D possibly corresponds to TRBD1 (6 bases). This CDR3 is built from 14 residues. Germline lookup yields CDR1 SGHNT and CDR2 YYREEE (reference sequence). Trimming stripped 6 bases from V and 0 bases from J, with 13 bases between.

As regards this clone: The same CDR3 is also encoded by other DNA sequences in this sample. V usage is TRBV18 and J usage is TRBJ1-6, with a weak D call TRBD1 (6 bases). The germline V and J ends were trimmed by 4 bases and 9 bases, with 16 bases remaining between them. CDR3 length: 15 residues. Germline CDR1 KGHSH, CDR2 LQKENI. The chain's CDR3 is CASSHSSGHGSPLHF. The CDR3 DNA reads TGTGCCAGCTCACACTCCTCGGGACACGGTTCACCCCTCCACTTT.

The chain couples TRBV7-6 to TRBJ2-1; 9 bases match TRBD2. CDR3 length: 15 residues. The junction had 7 bases not matched to a gene; V was cut back by 2 bases and J by 8 bases. Per germline, CDR1 SGHVS and CDR2 FNYEAQ. As DNA, the CDR3 is TGTGCCAGCAGCTTATCGCCTAGCGGGGTCCATGAGCAGTTCTTC. It specifies CASSLSPSGVHEQFF.

This sequence joins TRBV6-5 and TRBJ2-5; TRBD2 might be the D (5 bases). Germline CDR1 reads MNHEY; CDR2 reads SVGAGI. Trimming shortened V by 0 bases and J by 2 bases, and 10 bases separated the two germline ends. The CDR3 has 15 residues. The CDR3 loop reads CASSYSRVPQETQYF. Here the CDR3 DNA reads TGTGCCAGCAGTTACTCGAGGGTTCCTCAAGAGACCCAGTACTTC.

The chain links TRBV12-5 to TRBJ1-2, with TRBD1 matching over 9 bases. Germline V lookup: CDR1 LGHNT, CDR2 FRNRAP. The trim removed 4 bases at V and 7 bases at J, leaving 13 bases unmatched. CDR3 size: 16 residues. In DNA, the CDR3 is TGTGCTAGTGGTTCGGGCGCGGGACAGGGTCGTAGTGGCTACACCTTC. Translation: CASGSGAGQGRSGYTF.

J is TRBJ2-1 and V is TRBV9; 11 bases map to TRBD2. Germline V gene lookup returns CDR1 SGDLS and CDR2 YYNGEE. J gave up 4 bases and V 4 bases, and 4 bases lay outside the gene matches. The CDR3 is 15 residues long. Written as DNA, the CDR3 is TGTGCCAGCAGCAAACTAGCGGGGGAGTACAATGAGCAGTTCTTC. Protein sequence: CASSKLAGEYNEQFF.

The gene calls are TRBV30 and TRBJ1-5; 10 bases map to TRBD1. Germline CDR1 GTSNPN, CDR2 SVGIG (reference sequence). Germline trimming cut 0 bases from V and 9 bases from J; bases unmatched to any gene: 8. CDR3 length: 15 amino acids. The CDR3 DNA sequence: TGTGCCTGGAGTGTAGGGACAGGGGAGTTTGGGCCCCAGCATTTT. Translation: CAWSVGTGEFGPQHF. The whole variable domain, remainder taken from reference TRBV30 and TRBJ1-5, is SQTIHQWPATLVQPVGSPLSLECTVEGTSNPNLYWYRQAAGRGLQLLFYSVGIGQISSEVPQNLSASRPQDRQFILSSKKLLLSDSGFYLCAWSVGTGEFGPQHFGDGTRLSIL.

The V call is TRBV5-1, the J call TRBJ1-5, with D possibly TRBD1 on 6 matching bases. Germline-derived CDR1 and CDR2 are SGHRS and YFSETQ. Trimming took off 0 bases at V and 4 bases at J, with 11 bases between the two ends. The CDR3 length is 15 residues. In DNA, the CDR3 is TGCGCCAGCAGCTTGGGAGGGGGGGCTAATCAGCCCCAGCATTTT. This translates into CASSLGGGANQPQHF.

The chain joins TRBV19 to TRBJ1-5, with 8 positions matching TRBD1. The J segment lost 4 bases and the V segment lost 3 bases, leaving 8 bases of the junction unmatched. The CDR3 runs 16 residues. Germline V lookup: CDR1 LNHDA, CDR2 SQIVND (reference sequence). This CDR3 is CASSIRTGRGNQPQHF. In DNA form, the CDR3 reads TGTGCCAGTAGTATTCGGACAGGGAGGGGAAATCAGCCCCAGCATTTT. The complete variable domain, with remaining parts taken from reference TRBV19 and TRBJ1-5, reads DGGITQSPKYLFRKEGQNVTLSCEQNLNHDAMYWYRQDPGQGLRLIYYSQIVNDFQKGDIAEGYSVSREKKESFPLTVTSAQKNPTAFYLCASSIRTGRGNQPQHFGDGTRLSIL.